A selection of T cell receptor beta chains follows, all from one sample in a study of T cell responses to AZD1222 COVID-19 vaccine. This table comes from immunoSEQ multiplex PCR, and its TCRdb copy is limited to in-frame clones, with some not included. Of roughly 80,000 clones listed, around 90% are singletons. The sequences come from peripheral blood, collected 28 days after the second AZD1222 dose. These receptors were collected from an adult who received the AZD1222 COVID-19 vaccine. Each CDR3 is given with its conserved first and last residue. The D gene is left open where the match is weak. Clone sizes are given selectively: once, few, many, or a class where the clone is expanded.

>TRBV5-1|TRBJ1-3|16|.|TRBD1
TGCGCCAGCAGCCCAGGACAGGGCCACTCTGGAAACACCATATATTTT
CASSPGQGHSGNTIYF
>TRBV7-9|TRBJ2-7|16|.|.
TGTGCCAGCACCCCCGGTCGGAGGGAGGTGGCCTACGAGCAGTACTTC
CASTPGRREVAYEQYF
>TRBV18|TRBJ1-5|12|once|TRBD1
TGTGCCAGCTCGACAGGGATTGAGCCCCAGCATTTT
CASSTGIEPQHF
>TRBV12-3/TRBV12-4|TRBJ1-6|12|.|.
TGTGCCAGCAGCCCCCGGCGTTCACCCCTCCACTTT
CASSPRRSPLHF
>TRBV10-3|TRBJ1-4|15|.|TRBD1
TGTGCCATCAGTCGGACAGGGGCTGATAATGAAAAACTGTTTTTT
CAISRTGADNEKLFF
>TRBV18|TRBJ1-3|16|.|.
TGTGCCAGCTCACCAAGTATCAACTTCGGAGGAAACACCATATATTTT
CASSPSINFGGNTIYF
>TRBV5-5|TRBJ1-4|14|few|.
TGTGCCAGCAGCTTGGGGGGGTTTGGTGAAAAACTGTTTTTT
CASSLGGFGEKLFF
>TRBV9|TRBJ1-1|14|.|.
TGTGCCAGCAGCGTTAGCAGGGGGAACACTGAAGCTTTCTTT
CASSVSRGNTEAFF
>TRBV28|TRBJ2-7|13|.|.
TGTGCCAGCAGTCCGGGGGACGGCTACGAGCAGTACTTC
CASSPGDGYEQYF
>TRBV10-3|TRBJ2-3|18|once|TRBD2
TGTGCCATCAGCCCGGGACTAGCGGGGGGGTATGACTCAGATACGCAGTATTTT
CAISPGLAGGYDSDTQYF
>TRBV3-1/TRBV3-2|TRBJ1-3|16|.|TRBD1
TGTGCCAGCAGCCTAAGGGGGCCTCTATCTGGAAACACCATATATTTT
CASSLRGPLSGNTIYF
>TRBV5-1|TRBJ2-7|14|.|.
TGCGCCAGCGGGCTTGAGGGACTCCTCGGGGAGCAGTACTTC
CASGLEGLLGEQYF
>TRBV29-1|TRBJ2-7|13|.|.
TGCAGCGGTCGGGGGTTCCTCTCCTACGAGCAGTACTTC
CSGRGFLSYEQYF
>TRBV18|TRBJ1-2|13|.|.
TGTGCCAGCTCTCAATCGACAGGATATGGCTACACCTTC
CASSQSTGYGYTF
>TRBV11-2|TRBJ2-5|14|.|.
TGTGCCAGCACGATAGGGGTCTGGTGGGAGACCCAGTACTTC
CASTIGVWWETQYF
>TRBV5-4|TRBJ2-3|15|.|.
TGTGCCAGCAGCTCTCGGGACCGGGTGTCTGATACGCAGTATTTT
CASSSRDRVSDTQYF
>TRBV9|TRBJ2-2|11|.|.
TGTGCCAGCAGCACTTCCGGGGAGCTGTTTTTT
CASSTSGELFF
>TRBV28|TRBJ1-1|13|.|.
TGTGCCAGCAGTTCACCCGAGAACACTGAAGCTTTCTTT
CASSSPENTEAFF
>TRBV28|TRBJ2-3|15|.|.
TGTGCCAGCAGTTTAGTACCCGACGGCACAGATACGCAGTATTTT
CASSLVPDGTDTQYF
>TRBV7-8|TRBJ1-5|16|.|.
TGTGCCAGCAGCTTAGCGCGCAGGCAGGGCAATCAGCCCCAGCATTTT
CASSLARRQGNQPQHF
>TRBV12-3/TRBV12-4|TRBJ1-2|12|.|.
TGTGCCAGCAGTTCCGGATATAGTGGCTACACCTTC
CASSSGYSGYTF
>TRBV11-2|TRBJ2-2|17|once|TRBD1
TGTGCCAGCAGTATTCTAAGGGGACAGGGAAACACCGGGGAGCTGTTTTTT
CASSILRGQGNTGELFF
>TRBV6-5|TRBJ2-7|15|.|TRBD1
TGTGCCAGCAGTTACTCACGGACAGGGGGCTACGAGCAGTACTTC
CASSYSRTGGYEQYF
>TRBV29-1|TRBJ2-3|12|.|.
TGCAGCGTTGAAGTCAGAGCAGATACGCAGTATTTT
CSVEVRADTQYF
>TRBV6-2/TRBV6-3|TRBJ2-1|13|.|.
TGTGCCAGCAGTTTCTACAAGTCCAATGAGCAGTTCTTC
CASSFYKSNEQFF
>TRBV2|TRBJ2-2|17|.|.
TGTGCCAGCAGTACTCCCGTCGGGCATCCGAACACCGGGGAGCTGTTTTTT
CASSTPVGHPNTGELFF
>TRBV6-4|TRBJ1-3|17|.|.
TGTGCCAGCAGTGAGCCGGGACCAAATTTCTCTGGAAACACCATATATTTT
CASSEPGPNFSGNTIYF
>TRBV7-3|TRBJ2-7|16|.|TRBD2
TGTGCCAGCAGCTCAGGACTAGCGGGGAACTCCTACGAGCAGTACTTC
CASSSGLAGNSYEQYF
>TRBV5-4|TRBJ2-5|16|.|TRBD1
TGTGCCAGCAGCTGGACAGGGGGAGGGACCGAAGAGACCCAGTACTTC
CASSWTGGGTEETQYF
>TRBV29-1|TRBJ2-7|12|.|.
TGCAGCGTTAGGACCAACGCCTACGAGCAGTACTTC
CSVRTNAYEQYF
>TRBV9|TRBJ1-2|12|.|.
TGTGCCAGCAGCGTAGGTTACGATGGCTACACCTTC
CASSVGYDGYTF
>TRBV6-2/TRBV6-3|TRBJ1-6|16|.|TRBD1
TGTGCCAGCAGTTCCATCCGGGACAGGGGCTATTCACCCCTCCACTTT
CASSSIRDRGYSPLHF
>TRBV11-2|TRBJ2-7|12|.|.
TGTGCCAGCAGCTTAGTGCCCTACGAGCAGTACTTC
CASSLVPYEQYF
>TRBV10-1|TRBJ2-7|12|.|.
TGCGCCAGCAGTGAGTCGCAGAGCGAGCAGTACTTC
CASSESQSEQYF
>TRBV5-5|TRBJ1-1|14|few|.
TGTGCCAGCAGCATAGGACAGATAAACACTGAAGCTTTCTTT
CASSIGQINTEAFF
>TRBV19|TRBJ2-7|13|.|TRBD1
TGTGCCACCTCAACAGGGGGCTTCTACGAGCAGTACTTC
CATSTGGFYEQYF
>TRBV6-2/TRBV6-3|TRBJ2-4|17|.|TRBD2
TGTGCCAGCAGTTACTCCTCAGCGGGGGGGCCCAAAAACATTCAGTACTTC
CASSYSSAGGPKNIQYF
>TRBV14|TRBJ1-1|16|.|TRBD1
TGTGCCAGCAGCAATGTAGATGGACAGGGCTTCACTGAAGCTTTCTTT
CASSNVDGQGFTEAFF
>TRBV7-2|TRBJ1-1|13|once|.
TGTGCCAGCAGCTTGGTGGGCCTTACTGAAGCTTTCTTT
CASSLVGLTEAFF
>TRBV9|TRBJ1-3|15|.|.
TGTGCCAGCAGCGTTTCGGGGAGCTCTGGAAACACCATATATTTT
CASSVSGSSGNTIYF
>TRBV10-3|TRBJ1-6|16|.|.
TGTGCCATCAGTGGGGGCTCTAGCTCCTATAATTCACCCCTCCACTTT
CAISGGSSSYNSPLHF
>TRBV5-5|TRBJ1-2|14|.|TRBD1
TGTGCCAGCAGCCAGTGGACAGGGGGGCATGGCTACACCTTC
CASSQWTGGHGYTF
>TRBV7-3|TRBJ2-1|15|.|.
TGTGCCAGCAGCTTAATGGTCAGTCGGAACAATGAGCAGTTCTTC
CASSLMVSRNNEQFF
>TRBV7-9|TRBJ1-5|13|few|TRBD1
TGTGCCAGCAGCAGACAGGGTCCTGAGCCCCAGCATTTT
CASSRQGPEPQHF
>TRBV28|TRBJ2-3|11|.|TRBD1
TGTGCCAGCAGTACGGGACAGTCGCAGTATTTT
CASSTGQSQYF
>TRBV15|TRBJ1-5|17|once|.
TGTGCCACCAGCAGAGACCCAACAGGGTCGGGCAATCAGCCCCAGCATTTT
CATSRDPTGSGNQPQHF
>TRBV19|TRBJ1-3|12|.|.
TGTGCCAGTACAAGAGGCACAAACACCATATATTTT
CASTRGTNTIYF
>TRBV9|TRBJ1-1|14|.|.
TGTGCCAGCAGCGTGAGCAGCATGAACACTGAAGCTTTCTTT
CASSVSSMNTEAFF
>TRBV7-2|TRBJ2-3|19|.|TRBD2
TGTGCCAGCAGCTTAGCCCCTTCGACAGGACTAGCCTTCCAAGATACGCAGTATTTT
CASSLAPSTGLAFQDTQYF
>TRBV4-3|TRBJ1-6|15|.|.
TGCGCCAGCAGCCACCTCACAGAAGGGAACTCACCCCTCCACTTT
CASSHLTEGNSPLHF
>TRBV19|TRBJ1-1|13|.|.
TGTGCCAGTAGGACCCCACAAGGATTGAAAGCTTTCTTT
CASRTPQGLKAFF
>TRBV28|TRBJ2-5|15|.|TRBD1
TGTGCCAGCAGCCGTGGACAGGGGGCGCAGGGGACCCAGTACTTC
CASSRGQGAQGTQYF
>TRBV28|TRBJ2-2|19|.|.
TGTGCCAGCACCACCCCCTTGAAGCGCACTAAGGCGAACACCGGGGAGCTGTTTTTT
CASTTPLKRTKANTGELFF
>TRBV24-1|TRBJ2-7|11|.|.
TGTGCCAAATTGGGGGGCTACGAGCAGTACTTC
CAKLGGYEQYF
>TRBV18|TRBJ1-1|16|once|.
TGTGCCAGCTCACTGCAGGATATGAAAGGTCGGGCTGAAGCTTTCTTT
CASSLQDMKGRAEAFF
>TRBV6-2/TRBV6-3|TRBJ1-1|18|.|TRBD1
TGTGCCAGCAGTAAATCGGGACAGGGAGTGGGAAGTAGGACTGAAGCTTTCTTT
CASSKSGQGVGSRTEAFF
>TRBV19|TRBJ1-2|15|.|.
TGTGCCAGTAGTATAGTCCCAGACAGTACAAATGGCTACACCTTC
CASSIVPDSTNGYTF